The source of this T cell receptor beta chain is a study of blood T cells in healthy people across ages. A sample-barcoded 5' primer and a J-beta primer mix were used in a second PCR of roughly 7 to 11 cycles. TCRdb reanalysed the 5' RACE reads using MiXCR and keeps one entry per CDR3 protein. The sample holds some 940,000 distinct CDR3 sequences, 25% to 35% seen once. Germline loops: CDR1 SGHRS, CDR2 YFSETQ. This CDR3 is 16 amino acids long. With V trimmed by 3 bases and J by 8 bases, 11 bases remained unmatched. The sample also formed part of further work on T cells of mothers and their children.

Material for sequencing was blood. This sequence was found in a woman between 40 and 55 years old in good health. The chain links TRBV5-1 to TRBJ2-1; 10 bases are a match to TRBD1. CDR3 sequence (DNA): TGCGCCAGCAGCTCCCCCACGCCAGGGACAGGGGATGAGCAGTTCTTC. This encodes CASSSPTPGTGDEQFF. The variable domain in full, with the rest retrieved from reference TRBV5-1 and TRBJ2-1, is KAGVTQTPRYLIKTRGQQVTLSCSPISGHRSVSWYQQTPGQGLQFLFEYFSETQRNKGNFPGRFSGRQFSNSRSEMNVSTLELGDSALYLCASSSPTPGTGDEQFFGPGTRLTVL.